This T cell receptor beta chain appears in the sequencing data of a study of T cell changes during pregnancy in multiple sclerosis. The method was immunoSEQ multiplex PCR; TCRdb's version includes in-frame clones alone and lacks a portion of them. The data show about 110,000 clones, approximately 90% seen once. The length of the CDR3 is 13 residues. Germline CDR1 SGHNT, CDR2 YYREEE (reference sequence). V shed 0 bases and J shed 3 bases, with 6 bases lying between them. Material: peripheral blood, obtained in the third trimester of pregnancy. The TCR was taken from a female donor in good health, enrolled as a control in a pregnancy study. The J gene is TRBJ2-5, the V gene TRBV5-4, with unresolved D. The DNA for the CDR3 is TGTGCCAGCAGCTTGGTCAGGAAAGAGACCCAGTACTTC. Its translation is CASSLVRKETQYF.